The clone carrying this T cell receptor (beta chain) came up many times. With constant-segment primers, 5'RACE yielded cDNA libraries of TCR alpha and TCR beta that carried sample barcodes and UMIs. TCRdb independently ran MiXCR on the 5' RACE reads; one entry per CDR3 protein. Among some 160,000 distinct CDR3 sequences listed, under 15% were seen once. This entry comes from a study of T-cell memory formation after mild COVID-19. Germline loops: CDR1 SGHRS, CDR2 YFSETQ. CDR3 length: 19 amino acids. The V and J ends lost 5 bases and 4 bases respectively, with 27 bases between them. The chain has TRBV5-1 and TRBJ2-2; D might be TRBD2 (6 bases). The sample comprised PBMCs or a T cell subset sorted from them (not recorded which). The receptor's source is a man aged 18-30 years who had mild COVID-19 (a few samples of this study predate the infection). Cell type and time point are not known. CDR3 nucleotides: TGCGCCAGCAGTAGTAGTGTGACCGAACTAGCCTCGAGCACCGGGGAGCTGTTTTTT. This gives the protein CASSSSVTELASSTGELFF.